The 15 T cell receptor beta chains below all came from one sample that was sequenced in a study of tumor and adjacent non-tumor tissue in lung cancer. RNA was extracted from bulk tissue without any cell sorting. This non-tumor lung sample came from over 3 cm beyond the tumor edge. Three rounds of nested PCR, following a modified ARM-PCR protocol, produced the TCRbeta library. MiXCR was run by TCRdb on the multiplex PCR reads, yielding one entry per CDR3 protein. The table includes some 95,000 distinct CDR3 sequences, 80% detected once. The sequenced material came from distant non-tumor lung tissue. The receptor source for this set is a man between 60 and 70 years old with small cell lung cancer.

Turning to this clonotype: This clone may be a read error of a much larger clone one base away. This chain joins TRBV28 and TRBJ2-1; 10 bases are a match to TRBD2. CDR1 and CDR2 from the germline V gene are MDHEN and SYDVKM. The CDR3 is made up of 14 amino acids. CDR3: CTSSPSGRAPYWFF. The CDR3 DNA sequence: TGTACCAGCAGTCCTAGCGGGAGAGCCCCGTATTGGTTCTTC.

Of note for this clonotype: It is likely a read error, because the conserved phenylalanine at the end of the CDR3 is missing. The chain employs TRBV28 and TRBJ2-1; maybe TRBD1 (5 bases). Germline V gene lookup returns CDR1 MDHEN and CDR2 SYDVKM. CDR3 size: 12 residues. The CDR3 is CASRGLYNDQFL. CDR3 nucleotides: TGTGCCAGCAGGGGGCTCTACAATGATCAGTTCCTC.

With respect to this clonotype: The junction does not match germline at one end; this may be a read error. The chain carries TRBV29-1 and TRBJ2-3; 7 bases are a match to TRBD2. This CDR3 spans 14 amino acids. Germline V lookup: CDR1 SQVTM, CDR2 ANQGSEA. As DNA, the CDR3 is TGCAGCGTTGACAGCGGGAAGAGCACATATACGCAGTATTTT. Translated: CSVDSGKSTYTQYF.

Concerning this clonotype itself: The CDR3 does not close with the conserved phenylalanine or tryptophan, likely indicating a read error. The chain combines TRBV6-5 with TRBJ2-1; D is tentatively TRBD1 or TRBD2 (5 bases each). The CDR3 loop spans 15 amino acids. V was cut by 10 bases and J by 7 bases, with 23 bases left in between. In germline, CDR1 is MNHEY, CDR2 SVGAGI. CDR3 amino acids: CANCYSGGVSNEQFL. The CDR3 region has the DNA TGTGCCAACTGTTACTCTGGGGGAGTGAGTAATGAGCAGTTCTTA.

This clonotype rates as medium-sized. CDR3 region: CASSWAGSNEQFF. In DNA, the CDR3 is TGTGCCAGCAGCTGGGCAGGGAGCAATGAGCAGTTCTTC. This chain links TRBV11-2 with TRBJ2-1; D is perhaps TRBD1 or TRBD2 (5 bases each). Trimming cost V 4 bases and J 6 bases, with 10 bases left between them. This CDR3 comprises 13 residues. Germline loops: CDR1 SGHAT, CDR2 FQNNGV.

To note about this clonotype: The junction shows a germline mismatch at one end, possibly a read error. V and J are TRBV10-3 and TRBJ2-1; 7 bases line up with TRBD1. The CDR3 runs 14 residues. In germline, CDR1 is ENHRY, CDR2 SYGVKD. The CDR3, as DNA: TGTGCCTTCAGTCCATCGACAGGGCTCAATGAGCAGTTCTTC. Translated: CAFSPSTGLNEQFF.

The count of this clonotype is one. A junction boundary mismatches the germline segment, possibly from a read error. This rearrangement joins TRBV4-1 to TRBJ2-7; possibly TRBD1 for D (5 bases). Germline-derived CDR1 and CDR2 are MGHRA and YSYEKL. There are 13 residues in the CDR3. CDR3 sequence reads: CASSFDRLYEQIF. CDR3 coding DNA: TGTGCCAGCAGTTTCGACAGACTCTACGAGCAGATCTTC.

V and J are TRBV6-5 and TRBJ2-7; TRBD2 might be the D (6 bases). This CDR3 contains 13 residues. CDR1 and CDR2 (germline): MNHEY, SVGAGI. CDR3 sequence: CGPRRAGSYEQWV. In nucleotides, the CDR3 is TGTGGCCCCCGTCGTGCGGGGTCCTACGAGCAGTGGGTC.

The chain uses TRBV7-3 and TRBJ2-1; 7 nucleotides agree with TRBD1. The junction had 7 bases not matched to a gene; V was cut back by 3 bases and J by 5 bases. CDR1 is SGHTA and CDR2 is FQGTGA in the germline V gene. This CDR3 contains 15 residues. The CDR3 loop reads CASSLRQGTHNEQFF. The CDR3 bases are TGTGCCAGCAGCTTGAGACAGGGCACTCACAATGAGCAGTTCTTC.

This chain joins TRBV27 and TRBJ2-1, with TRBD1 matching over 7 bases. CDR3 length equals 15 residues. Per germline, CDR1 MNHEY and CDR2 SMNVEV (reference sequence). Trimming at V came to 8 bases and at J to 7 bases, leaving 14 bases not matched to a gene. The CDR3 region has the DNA TGTGCCAGCGGCTCACAGGGGTTGGGGCGGAATGAGCAGTTCTTC. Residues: CASGSQGLGRNEQFF.

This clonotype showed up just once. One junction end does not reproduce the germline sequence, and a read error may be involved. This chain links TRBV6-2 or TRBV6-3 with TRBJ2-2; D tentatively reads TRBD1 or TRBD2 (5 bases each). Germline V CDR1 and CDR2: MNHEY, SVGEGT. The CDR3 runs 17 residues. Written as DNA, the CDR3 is TGTGCCAGCAGTGCAGGCTCCGGGACGGCGAACACCGGGGAGCTGTTTTTC. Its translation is CASSAGSGTANTGELFF.

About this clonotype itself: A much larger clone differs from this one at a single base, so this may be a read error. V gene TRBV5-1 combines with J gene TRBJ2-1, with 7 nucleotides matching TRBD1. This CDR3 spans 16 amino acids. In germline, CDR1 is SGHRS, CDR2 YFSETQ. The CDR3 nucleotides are TGCGACAGCAGCAAGACCGGGACAGCCTCCTACAATGAGCAGTTCTTC. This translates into CDSSKTGTASYNEQFF.

CDR3 amino acids: CASSDTSGIGYTF. CDR3 DNA: TGCGCCAGCAGTGACACAAGTGGGATTGGCTACACCTTC. The chain carries TRBV10-2 and TRBJ1-2, with D unclear. Germline V gene sequence: CDR1 WSHSY, CDR2 SAAADI. The V and J ends lost 3 bases and 7 bases respectively, with 12 bases between them. The CDR3 is made up of 13 amino acids.

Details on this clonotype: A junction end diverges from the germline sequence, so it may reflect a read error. The DNA for the CDR3 is TGTGCCAGTAGCTGGGGCCTCCGACGGGCTAATGAAAAACTGTTTTTT. Amino acids: CASSWGLRRANEKLFF. This chain uses TRBV5-5 with TRBJ1-4; D perhaps matches TRBD1 (5 bases). CDR1 and CDR2 from the germline V gene are SGHKS and YYEKEE (reference sequence). There are 16 residues in the CDR3.

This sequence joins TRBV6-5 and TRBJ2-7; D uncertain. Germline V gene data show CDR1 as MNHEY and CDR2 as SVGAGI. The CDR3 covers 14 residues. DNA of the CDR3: TGTGCCAGCAGAACATCTCCGGCAGCACCCGAGCAGTGCGTC. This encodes CASRTSPAAPEQCV.